Each of the 25 T cell receptor beta chains below was sequenced from the same sample in a study of T cell clonotyping in hematopoietic cell transplantation. Profiling relied on immunoSEQ multiplex PCR, and the TCRdb table lists in-frame clones only, not all of them. The sample has nearly 11,000 clones; about 47% are singletons. The sequenced sample was PBMCs, obtained 30 days after allogeneic stem cell transplant. Source of these receptors: a male patient between 45 and 59 years old who had an allogeneic stem cell transplant from an unrelated donor, so the T cells may come from the graft donor. Some clones in this sample may be carry-over from other donors' samples.

The rearrangement joins TRBV5-4 to TRBJ2-2; D call uncertain. The germline V gene encodes CDR1 SGHNT and CDR2 YYREEE (reference sequence). Trimming took 2 bases from V and 7 from J, leaving 6 bases between them. CDR3 size: 12 residues. The CDR3 loop is CASSFLIGELFF. The CDR3 region has the DNA TGTGCCAGCAGCTTCCTGATCGGGGAGCTGTTTTTT. The complete variable domain, with remaining parts taken from reference TRBV5-4 and TRBJ2-2, reads ETGVTQSPTHLIKTRGQQVTLRCSSQSGHNTVSWYQQALGQGPQFIFQYYREEENGRGNFPPRFSGLQFPNYSSELNVNALELDDSALYLCASSFLIGELFFGEGSRLTVL.

The chain has TRBV19 and TRBJ2-7; TRBD1 might be the D (5 bases). Trimming cost V 3 bases and J 1 base, with 7 bases left between them. This CDR3 spans 13 amino acids. CDR1 is LNHDA, CDR2 SQIVND, per germline (reference sequence). The CDR3 reads CASSMQGSYEQYF. CDR3 in DNA: TGTGCCAGTAGTATGCAGGGTTCCTACGAGCAGTACTTC. Together with reference TRBV19 and TRBJ2-7, the CDR3 gives the full variable domain: DGGITQSPKYLFRKEGQNVTLSCEQNLNHDAMYWYRQDPGQGLRLIYYSQIVNDFQKGDIAEGYSVSREKKESFPLTVTSAQKNPTAFYLCASSMQGSYEQYFGPGTRLTVT.

This clone was detected only a few times. V gene TRBV5-1 combines with J gene TRBJ2-7, with 7 bases aligning to TRBD1. The CDR3 has 15 residues. V was pared by 0 bases and J by 7 bases, with 10 bases of the junction left unmatched. In germline, CDR1 is SGHRS, CDR2 YFSETQ. DNA of the CDR3: TGCGCCAGCAGCTTGGGGACAGGACCCGCCCATGAGCAGTACTTC. Its protein is CASSLGTGPAHEQYF.

The chain has TRBV5-1 and TRBJ1-2; no clear D. Looked up from germline, CDR1 is SGHRS and CDR2 is YFSETQ. The CDR3 is 12 amino acids. Between the trimmed V and J ends, which lost 5 bases and 6 bases, there was a span of 11 bases. CDR3 loop: CASRNREDGYTF. In DNA form, the CDR3 reads TGCGCCAGCAGAAACAGAGAAGATGGCTACACCTTC.

This sequence joins TRBV5-1 and TRBJ2-5; no clear D gene. The CDR3 sequence is 13 residues long. Looked up from germline, CDR1 is SGHRS and CDR2 is YFSETQ. Trimming pared 0 bases from V and 3 bases from J, leaving 6 bases between. The CDR3 spells CASSLEVEETQYF. The CDR3 DNA follows: TGCGCCAGCAGCTTGGAGGTCGAAGAGACCCAGTACTTC.

The V and J genes are TRBV6-6 and TRBJ1-2; D unresolved. The CDR3 totals 13 residues. Looked up from germline, CDR1 is MNHNY and CDR2 is SVGAGI (reference sequence). Trimming shortened V by 6 bases and J by 2 bases, and 10 bases separated the two germline ends. The chain's CDR3 is CASRATRNYGYTF. CDR3 DNA: TGTGCCAGCAGAGCCACCAGGAACTATGGCTACACCTTC.

In its sample, this clone was seen a few times. The chain links TRBV29-1 to TRBJ1-2; 11 nucleotides line up with TRBD1. Trimming cost V 5 bases and J 6 bases; bases outside gene matches: 8. Germline V gene sequence: CDR1 SQVTM, CDR2 ANQGSEA. The CDR3 runs 14 residues. CDR3 protein: CSVLRDRGGDGYTF. DNA for the CDR3: TGCAGCGTTCTACGGGACAGGGGGGGTGATGGCTACACCTTC.

The chain is built from TRBV29-1 and TRBJ1-2; 9 positions match TRBD1. The length of the CDR3 is 13 residues. J gave up 10 bases and V 4 bases, and 10 bases lay outside the gene matches. From germline, CDR1 is SQVTM and CDR2 ANQGSEA. Here the CDR3 reads CSVGTGTGTNYTF. The CDR3 DNA follows: TGCAGCGTTGGAACCGGGACAGGGACCAACTACACCTTC. Full variable domain (remainder filled in from reference TRBV29-1 and TRBJ1-2): SAVISQKPSRDICQRGTSLTIQCQVDSQVTMMFWYRQQPGQSLTLIATANQGSEATYESGFVIDKFPISRPNLTFSTLTVSNMSPEDSSIYLCSVGTGTGTNYTFGSGTRLTVV.

Points on this clone: One end of the junction does not line up with germline, which may come from a read error. This rearrangement joins TRBV30 to TRBJ1-1; 7 nucleotides align to TRBD1. The CDR3 is 12 residues long. CDR1 is GTSNPN, CDR2 SVGIG, per germline (reference sequence). The DNA for the CDR3 is TGTGCCTGGAACCATGACAGGGTACGGTCGATCTTT. This gives the protein CAWNHDRVRSIF.

This chain connects TRBV6-1 to TRBJ2-7, with 7 bases matching TRBD1. Germline assignment: CDR1 MNHNS and CDR2 SASEGT. With 4 bases clipped from V and 0 bases from J, the junction kept 3 bases outside the gene matches. This CDR3 is built from 14 residues. The DNA for the CDR3 is TGTGCCAGCAGTGCGGGACAGAGCTCCTACGAGCAGTACTTC. Translating gives CASSAGQSSYEQYF.

The rearrangement uses TRBV11-2 and TRBJ1-1; the match to TRBD1 covers 9 bases. V dropped 5 bases and J dropped 11; count of bases not matched to a gene: 15. This CDR3 spans 15 amino acids. The V gene's germline CDR1 is SGHAT and CDR2 FQNNGV. CDR3 coding DNA: TGTGCCAGCAGCGGTTGGGACAGGGCCGGATGGCAGGCTTTCTTT. Translation: CASSGWDRAGWQAFF.

The rearrangement uses TRBV6-5 and TRBJ1-5; D remains ambiguous. Looked up from germline, CDR1 is MNHEY and CDR2 is SVGAGI. This CDR3 is 13 amino acids long. Deletions cut 6 bases from V and 10 bases from J, with 16 bases between. The DNA for the CDR3 is TGTGCCAGCAGCCTTGACACGATCAGCCCCCAGCATTTT. It encodes CASSLDTISPQHF.

This clone turned up a few times. The rearrangement joins TRBV30 to TRBJ2-1; weak D call: TRBD1 (6 bases). The germline gives CDR1 GTSNPN, CDR2 SVGIG (reference sequence). The V gene lost 1 base and the J gene lost 15 bases, with 19 bases spanning the gap. This CDR3 comprises 13 residues. For the CDR3, the DNA is TGTGCCTGGAGTGATTTGGGGGCCGGATCTCTGTTCTTC. Encoded protein: CAWSDLGAGSLFF.

This clone has only a few counts. The chain links TRBV14 to TRBJ2-7; D gene uncertain. Germline-derived CDR1 and CDR2 are SGHDN and FVKESK. CDR3 length: 12 amino acids. V lost 1 base, J lost 4 bases, and 5 bases lay in between. The CDR3 loop is CASSQGRYEQYF. CDR3 sequence (DNA): TGTGCCAGCAGCCAAGGGCGATACGAGCAGTACTTC.

The V gene is TRBV5-6, the J gene TRBJ2-5; 9 positions agree with TRBD2. The J call may be faulty, since TRBJ2-7 better matches the DNA end. The CDR3 length is 14 residues. Germline V gives CDR1 SGHDT, CDR2 YYEEEE. The CDR3 DNA reads TGTGCCAGCAGACGTAGCGGGAGTAACTACGAGCAGTACTTC. As protein: CASRRSGSNYEQYF.

The chain joins TRBV29-1 to TRBJ1-4; tentative D call: TRBD1 (5 bases). Trimming took off 6 bases at V and 8 bases at J, with 16 bases between the two ends. Germline CDR1 reads SQVTM; CDR2 reads ANQGSEA. CDR3 length equals 13 residues. The CDR3, as DNA: TGCAGCGTGACCCACCAAGGGACCGAAAAACTGTTTTTT. It encodes CSVTHQGTEKLFF.

The CDR3, as DNA: TGTGCCAGCAGCCCTAGGGGGCAGTTGAGCAATCAGCCCCAGCATTTT. Its protein product is CASSPRGQLSNQPQHF. The chain has TRBV7-9 and TRBJ1-5; 7 positions match TRBD1. With 5 bases clipped from V and 1 base from J, the junction kept 8 bases outside the gene matches. Germline V gives CDR1 SEHNR, CDR2 FQNEAQ (reference sequence). This CDR3 has 16 residues.

The rearrangement uses TRBV14 and TRBJ2-1; TRBD2 agrees at 13 bases. Germline CDR1 is SGHDN and CDR2 is FVKESK. The CDR3 extends over 17 amino acids. Losses at the gene ends were 2 bases for V and 8 bases for J; bases not matched to a gene: 9. The CDR3 DNA reads TGTGCCAGCAGCCAAACCCTCGGGACTAGCGGGGTAGATGAGCAGTTCTTC. Translated: CASSQTLGTSGVDEQFF. Full variable domain (outside the CDR3, taken from reference TRBV14 and TRBJ2-1): EAGVTQFPSHSVIEKGQTVTLRCDPISGHDNLYWYRRVMGKEIKFLLHFVKESKQDESGMPNNRFLAERTGGTYSTLKVQPAELEDSGVYFCASSQTLGTSGVDEQFFGPGTRLTVL.

This chain uses TRBV27 with TRBJ2-7; no firm D call. The germline CDR1 and CDR2 sequences are MNHEY and SMNVEV (reference sequence). The CDR3 covers 15 residues. V was shortened by 1 base and J by 0 bases, with 10 bases between the two germline ends. The DNA for the CDR3 is TGTGCCAGCAGTTTATACCCAGCGAGCTCCTACGAGCAGTACTTC. Translating gives CASSLYPASSYEQYF.

This clone was counted between two and nine times. The chain is built from TRBV10-1 and TRBJ2-1; 9 bases are shared with TRBD2. Germline trimming cut 3 bases from V and 4 bases from J; bases unmatched to any gene: 7. Germline CDR1 reads WNHNN; CDR2 reads SYGVQD (reference sequence). This CDR3 spans 16 amino acids. The CDR3 protein is CASSDSPSGEYNEQFF. In nucleotides, the CDR3 is TGCGCCAGCAGTGACTCCCCTAGCGGGGAATACAATGAGCAGTTCTTC.

In this sample, this clone turned up a few times. The chain employs TRBV20-1 and TRBJ1-1; tentative D call: TRBD1 (5 bases). Trimming shortened V by 3 bases and J by 11 bases, and 7 bases separated the two germline ends. CDR3 length: 9 amino acids. Germline values: CDR1 DFQATT, CDR2 SNEGSKA (reference sequence). The CDR3 here is CSARGTAFF. The CDR3 nucleotides are TGCAGTGCTAGGGGGACGGCTTTCTTT.

CDR3 in amino acids: CASSQSGSAGANVLTF. In DNA form, the CDR3 reads TGCGCCAGCAGCCAGTCCGGGAGCGCTGGGGCCAACGTCCTGACTTTC. V is TRBV4-3 and J is TRBJ2-6; possible D gene TRBD2, 6 bases. The CDR3 sequence is 16 residues long. The V gene lost 3 bases and the J gene lost 2 bases, with 11 bases spanning the gap. Germline values: CDR1 LGHNA, CDR2 YSLEER.

The chain recombines TRBV9 with TRBJ2-1; weak D call: TRBD1 (6 bases). The germline V gene encodes CDR1 SGDLS and CDR2 YYNGEE. The CDR3 consists of 14 residues. Trimming cost V 0 bases and J 9 bases, with 13 bases left between them. The CDR3 here is CASSVEGDTGEQFF. The CDR3 nucleotides are TGTGCCAGCAGCGTAGAAGGGGACACAGGTGAGCAGTTCTTC.

By its share, this clone is medium-sized (0.01 to 0.1%). This chain links TRBV5-1 with TRBJ2-7; 7 nucleotides agree with TRBD1. J was trimmed by 3 bases and V by 0 bases; bases with no gene match: 6. Germline CDR1 SGHRS, CDR2 YFSETQ. The CDR3 covers 15 residues. The CDR3 loop is CASSLGGTADYEQYF. The DNA of the CDR3 is TGCGCCAGCAGCTTGGGGGGGACAGCGGACTACGAGCAGTACTTC.

This chain connects TRBV25-1 to TRBJ1-1; D is unclear. Trimming stripped 4 bases from V and 7 bases from J, with 13 bases between. The CDR3 consists of 13 residues. Germline V gene data show CDR1 as MGHDK and CDR2 as SYGVNS. In DNA form, the CDR3 reads TGTGCCAGCAGTGGAGACATATTCGGTGAAGCTTTCTTT. It translates to CASSGDIFGEAFF.